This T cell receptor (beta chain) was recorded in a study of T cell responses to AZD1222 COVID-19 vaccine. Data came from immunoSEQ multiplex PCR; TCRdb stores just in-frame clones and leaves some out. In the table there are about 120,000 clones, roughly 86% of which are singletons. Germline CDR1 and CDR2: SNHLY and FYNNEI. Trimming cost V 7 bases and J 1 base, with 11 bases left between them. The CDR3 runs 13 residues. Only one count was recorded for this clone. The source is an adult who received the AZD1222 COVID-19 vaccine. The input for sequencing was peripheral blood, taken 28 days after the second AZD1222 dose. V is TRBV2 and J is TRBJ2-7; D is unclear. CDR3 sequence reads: CASTRVLSYEQYF. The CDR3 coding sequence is TGTGCCAGCACCCGGGTCTTATCCTACGAGCAGTACTTC.